This T cell receptor beta chain is from a study of post-analysis software for immune sequencing data. TCR beta cDNA libraries had unique molecular identifiers. T cells numbering roughly 1 to 10 million gave rise to around 500,000 cDNA molecules. TCRdb re-derived calls from the PCR reads in MiXCR, one entry per CDR3 protein. Counted here are about 160,000 distinct CDR3 sequences, 36% occurring once; the ten biggest clones make up under 30%. Study findings and constraints: Controls had lower frequencies than patients of a handful of TRBV segments, which included TRBV5-6, TRBV5-1 and TRBV20-1. Strong co-clustering by F measure linked samples that shared a preparation batch.

The ends were cut back, 4 bases at V and 2 bases at J, with 11 bases in the middle. CDR3 size: 13 residues. Germline V gives CDR1 SQVTM, CDR2 ANQGSEA. This clonotype was counted between two and nine times. Antigen specificity is unknown. The chain uses TRBV29-1 and TRBJ1-2; the D is unclear. The material was blood, obtained after autologous hematopoietic stem cell transplantation. The TCR comes from a girl aged 5 to 17 with multiple sclerosis. The CDR3 spells CSVVEGNNYGYTF. The CDR3 coding sequence is TGCAGCGTTGTTGAAGGGAACAACTATGGCTACACCTTC.